A selection of T cell receptor beta chains follows, all from one sample in a study of blood T cell repertoires in COVID-19. The method was immunoSEQ multiplex PCR; TCRdb's version includes in-frame clones alone and lacks a portion of them. The table records fewer than 300,000 clones, about 80% of them present only once. Sequenced sample: peripheral blood. The receptor set was obtained from a woman aged 45-60 years who had recovered from COVID-19. Each CDR3 is given with its conserved first and last residue. Each record gives: D gene, clone size, V gene, J gene, CDR3 protein, CDR3 DNA. D genes are given only for firm matches. Rows give clone size only sometimes, using once, few, many, or a class for an expanded clone.

D gene: -
clone size: -
V gene: TRBV5-6
J gene: TRBJ2-3
CDR3 protein: CASSLDRSTDTQYF
CDR3 DNA: TGTGCCAGCAGCTTGGACAGGAGCACAGATACGCAGTATTTT

D gene: -
clone size: -
V gene: TRBV3-1/TRBV3-2
J gene: TRBJ1-6
CDR3 protein: CASSPYGQGNNSPLHF
CDR3 DNA: TGTGCCAGCAGCCCCTATGGTCAGGGTAACAATTCACCCCTCCACTTT

D gene: -
clone size: -
V gene: TRBV5-1
J gene: TRBJ1-1
CDR3 protein: CASSTDSMNTEAFF
CDR3 DNA: TGCGCCAGCAGCACGGACAGTATGAACACTGAAGCTTTCTTT

D gene: TRBD1
clone size: -
V gene: TRBV19
J gene: TRBJ2-7
CDR3 protein: CASSRMDRVPYEQYF
CDR3 DNA: TGTGCCAGTAGCCGGATGGACAGGGTTCCCTACGAGCAGTACTTC

D gene: -
clone size: -
V gene: TRBV19
J gene: TRBJ1-1
CDR3 protein: CASSSRTVEAFF
CDR3 DNA: TGTGCCAGTAGTAGCAGGACAGTGGAAGCTTTCTTT

D gene: TRBD2
clone size: -
V gene: TRBV28
J gene: TRBJ2-7
CDR3 protein: CASTPQLGGDEQYF
CDR3 DNA: TGTGCCAGCACCCCCCAGTTGGGGGGGGATGAGCAGTACTTC

D gene: -
clone size: -
V gene: TRBV4-1
J gene: TRBJ1-6
CDR3 protein: CASSLQGSSPLHF
CDR3 DNA: TGCGCCAGCAGCCTCCAGGGGAGCTCACCCCTCCACTTT

D gene: -
clone size: -
V gene: TRBV21-1
J gene: TRBJ1-6
CDR3 protein: CASTPGSGTPLHF
CDR3 DNA: TGTGCCAGCACACCGGGAAGTGGAACACCCCTCCACTTT

D gene: TRBD1
clone size: -
V gene: TRBV6-2/TRBV6-3
J gene: TRBJ1-6
CDR3 protein: CASSLDRALSPLHF
CDR3 DNA: TGTGCCAGCAGCCTCGACAGGGCGCTATCACCCCTCCACTTT

D gene: TRBD1
clone size: -
V gene: TRBV18
J gene: TRBJ1-2
CDR3 protein: CASSPRDSRYGYTF
CDR3 DNA: TGTGCCAGCTCACCCCGGGACAGCCGCTATGGCTACACCTTC

D gene: -
clone size: -
V gene: TRBV19
J gene: TRBJ1-1
CDR3 protein: CASSIASQLNTEAFF
CDR3 DNA: TGTGCCAGTAGTATAGCTTCGCAGTTGAACACTGAAGCTTTCTTT

D gene: TRBD1
clone size: -
V gene: TRBV10-3
J gene: TRBJ2-1
CDR3 protein: CATRGGAQGVYNEQFF
CDR3 DNA: TGTGCCACCAGAGGTGGGGCGCAGGGGGTTTACAATGAGCAGTTCTTC

D gene: -
clone size: -
V gene: TRBV5-1
J gene: TRBJ1-1
CDR3 protein: CASSLWSMNTEAFF
CDR3 DNA: TGCGCCAGCAGCTTGTGGAGCATGAACACTGAAGCTTTCTTT

D gene: TRBD2
clone size: -
V gene: TRBV10-3
J gene: TRBJ2-7
CDR3 protein: CAISESTSGKPGAYEQYF
CDR3 DNA: TGTGCCATCAGTGAGTCGACTAGCGGGAAGCCGGGCGCCTACGAGCAGTACTTC

D gene: TRBD1
clone size: -
V gene: TRBV6-2/TRBV6-3
J gene: TRBJ2-7
CDR3 protein: CASSYRARKQGASYEQYF
CDR3 DNA: TGTGCCAGCAGTTACCGAGCCCGCAAACAGGGGGCATCCTACGAGCAGTACTTC

D gene: TRBD1
clone size: -
V gene: TRBV9
J gene: TRBJ1-1
CDR3 protein: CASSQGQGDTEAFF
CDR3 DNA: TGTGCCAGCAGCCAAGGACAGGGGGACACTGAAGCTTTCTTT

D gene: -
clone size: -
V gene: TRBV14
J gene: TRBJ2-1
CDR3 protein: CASSQFAGLSYNEQFF
CDR3 DNA: TGTGCCAGCAGCCAATTTGCGGGGCTCTCCTACAATGAGCAGTTCTTC

D gene: -
clone size: -
V gene: TRBV6-1
J gene: TRBJ2-3
CDR3 protein: CASRSQGRDAQYF
CDR3 DNA: TGTGCCAGCAGATCACAGGGGCGGGATGCGCAGTATTTT

D gene: -
clone size: -
V gene: TRBV3-1/TRBV3-2
J gene: TRBJ1-5
CDR3 protein: CASSQDLSGVNQPQHF
CDR3 DNA: TGTGCCAGCAGCCAAGACCTCTCGGGGGTGAATCAGCCCCAGCATTTT

D gene: TRBD1
clone size: -
V gene: TRBV6-5
J gene: TRBJ1-1
CDR3 protein: CASSRQGIDTEAFF
CDR3 DNA: TGTGCCAGCAGTAGACAGGGTATCGACACTGAAGCTTTCTTT

D gene: TRBD1
clone size: -
V gene: TRBV19
J gene: TRBJ1-5
CDR3 protein: CASSRTGINQPQHF
CDR3 DNA: TGTGCCAGTAGCAGGACAGGGATCAATCAGCCCCAGCATTTT

D gene: TRBD1
clone size: -
V gene: TRBV28
J gene: TRBJ2-7
CDR3 protein: CASSFHRDRGLAEQYF
CDR3 DNA: TGTGCCAGCAGTTTCCACCGGGACAGGGGGCTGGCCGAGCAGTACTTC

D gene: -
clone size: -
V gene: TRBV7-3
J gene: TRBJ2-7
CDR3 protein: CASSSQLGGEQYF
CDR3 DNA: TGTGCCAGCAGCTCCCAGTTGGGGGGCGAGCAGTACTTC

D gene: -
clone size: -
V gene: TRBV7-8
J gene: TRBJ2-1
CDR3 protein: CASSLPRQSINEQFF
CDR3 DNA: TGTGCCAGCAGCCTCCCCCGACAGAGTATTAATGAGCAGTTCTTC

D gene: TRBD2
clone size: -
V gene: TRBV5-4
J gene: TRBJ2-1
CDR3 protein: CASSLGAGGEFF
CDR3 DNA: TGTGCCAGCAGCTTGGGAGCGGGAGGGGAGTTCTTC

D gene: TRBD2
clone size: once
V gene: TRBV24-1
J gene: TRBJ2-3
CDR3 protein: CATKLAGTDTQYF
CDR3 DNA: TGTGCCACCAAGCTAGCGGGCACAGATACGCAGTATTTT

D gene: TRBD1
clone size: -
V gene: TRBV12-3/TRBV12-4
J gene: TRBJ2-7
CDR3 protein: CASSKNRGEQYF
CDR3 DNA: TGTGCCAGCAGCAAAAACAGGGGCGAGCAGTACTTC

D gene: -
clone size: -
V gene: TRBV5-6
J gene: TRBJ2-1
CDR3 protein: CASSFRSGPYNEQFF
CDR3 DNA: TGTGCCAGCAGCTTCCGGAGCGGACCTTACAATGAGCAGTTCTTC

D gene: -
clone size: -
V gene: TRBV7-2
J gene: TRBJ1-2
CDR3 protein: CASSLLGLSTF
CDR3 DNA: TGTGCCAGCAGCCTGCTGGGACTTAGCACCTTC

D gene: TRBD2
clone size: -
V gene: TRBV4-3
J gene: TRBJ2-7
CDR3 protein: CASSQISAGGPYEQYF
CDR3 DNA: TGCGCCAGCAGCCAAATATCTGCGGGAGGGCCCTACGAGCAGTACTTC

D gene: -
clone size: -
V gene: TRBV4-2
J gene: TRBJ1-2
CDR3 protein: CASSQEKGPYGYTF
CDR3 DNA: TGTGCCAGCAGCCAAGAAAAGGGGCCCTATGGCTACACCTTC

D gene: TRBD1
clone size: few
V gene: TRBV7-3
J gene: TRBJ1-5
CDR3 protein: CASSPGQGGQHF
CDR3 DNA: TGTGCCAGCAGCCCAGGACAGGGAGGCCAGCATTTT

D gene: -
clone size: -
V gene: TRBV28
J gene: TRBJ1-2
CDR3 protein: CASTIGVMTQTF
CDR3 DNA: TGTGCCAGTACCATCGGGGTAATGACTCAAACCTTC

D gene: TRBD2
clone size: -
V gene: TRBV4-2
J gene: TRBJ2-5
CDR3 protein: CASSQVGTSSKETQYF
CDR3 DNA: TGTGCCAGCAGCCAAGTCGGGACTAGCTCAAAAGAGACCCAGTACTTC

D gene: TRBD1
clone size: -
V gene: TRBV4-1
J gene: TRBJ2-7
CDR3 protein: CATSAGTGSYEQYF
CDR3 DNA: TGCGCCACAAGCGCCGGGACAGGGTCCTACGAGCAGTACTTC

D gene: -
clone size: -
V gene: TRBV30
J gene: TRBJ2-7
CDR3 protein: CAWSVAGPSEYF
CDR3 DNA: TGTGCCTGGAGTGTGGCAGGGCCATCTGAGTACTTC

D gene: TRBD1
clone size: -
V gene: TRBV27
J gene: TRBJ2-2
CDR3 protein: CASSNTGGWNTGELFF
CDR3 DNA: TGTGCCAGCAGTAACACAGGGGGCTGGAACACCGGGGAGCTGTTTTTT

D gene: TRBD1
clone size: -
V gene: TRBV19
J gene: TRBJ1-2
CDR3 protein: CASSIGGRGVTYGYTF
CDR3 DNA: TGTGCCAGTAGTATAGGAGGCAGGGGGGTGACGTATGGCTACACCTTC

D gene: -
clone size: -
V gene: TRBV5-1
J gene: TRBJ1-1
CDR3 protein: CASSLAQDNWPTFF
CDR3 DNA: TGCGCCAGCAGCTTGGCCCAGGACAACTGGCCAACTTTCTTT

D gene: -
clone size: -
V gene: TRBV28
J gene: TRBJ2-7
CDR3 protein: CASSVNAYEQYF
CDR3 DNA: TGTGCCAGCAGTGTCAATGCCTACGAGCAGTACTTC

D gene: -
clone size: -
V gene: TRBV28
J gene: TRBJ1-5
CDR3 protein: CASSLIRQPQHF
CDR3 DNA: TGTGCCAGCAGTTTAATCAGGCAGCCCCAGCATTTT

D gene: -
clone size: -
V gene: TRBV27
J gene: TRBJ1-5
CDR3 protein: CASSLADRSNQPQHF
CDR3 DNA: TGTGCCAGCAGTTTGGCCGACAGAAGCAATCAGCCCCAGCATTTT

D gene: TRBD2
clone size: -
V gene: TRBV11-2
J gene: TRBJ2-3
CDR3 protein: CASSLVPGLAADTQYF
CDR3 DNA: TGTGCCAGCAGCTTAGTACCGGGACTAGCCGCAGATACGCAGTATTTT

D gene: -
clone size: -
V gene: TRBV19
J gene: TRBJ2-5
CDR3 protein: CASSRAGSPSQETQYF
CDR3 DNA: TGTGCCAGTAGTCGCGCGGGTTCCCCCTCCCAAGAGACCCAGTACTTC

D gene: TRBD2
clone size: -
V gene: TRBV7-2
J gene: TRBJ2-3
CDR3 protein: CASSLGASGGSYTDTQYF
CDR3 DNA: TGTGCCAGCAGCTTGGGGGCTAGCGGGGGTTCGTACACAGATACGCAGTATTTT

D gene: -
clone size: -
V gene: TRBV11-3
J gene: TRBJ2-5
CDR3 protein: CASSLGTAGQQETQYF
CDR3 DNA: TGTGCCAGCAGCTTAGGGACAGCAGGCCAACAAGAGACCCAGTACTTC

D gene: -
clone size: -
V gene: TRBV4-1
J gene: TRBJ2-1
CDR3 protein: CASSRGYGGPNEQFF
CDR3 DNA: TGCGCCAGCAGCCGGGGCTATGGGGGCCCAAATGAGCAGTTCTTC

D gene: -
clone size: -
V gene: TRBV4-3
J gene: TRBJ1-1
CDR3 protein: CASSGGTGTEAFF
CDR3 DNA: TGCGCCAGCAGCGGGGGGACGGGTACTGAAGCTTTCTTT

D gene: TRBD2
clone size: -
V gene: TRBV4-2
J gene: TRBJ2-3
CDR3 protein: CASSQVSSGGSGDTQYF
CDR3 DNA: TGTGCCAGCAGCCAAGTTTCTAGCGGGGGCTCGGGTGATACGCAGTATTTT

D gene: TRBD1
clone size: -
V gene: TRBV7-2
J gene: TRBJ1-2
CDR3 protein: CASSERTGNYGYTF
CDR3 DNA: TGTGCCAGCAGCGAGCGGACAGGGAACTATGGCTACACCTTC

D gene: TRBD2
clone size: -
V gene: TRBV4-1
J gene: TRBJ2-7
CDR3 protein: CASSQDPAGGGHYEQYF
CDR3 DNA: TGCGCCAGCAGCCAAGATCCGGCCGGGGGGGGCCACTACGAGCAGTACTTC

D gene: -
clone size: -
V gene: TRBV19
J gene: TRBJ1-2
CDR3 protein: CASSPQISNYGYTF
CDR3 DNA: TGTGCCAGTAGTCCACAGATTTCAAACTATGGCTACACCTTC

D gene: TRBD2
clone size: -
V gene: TRBV28
J gene: TRBJ2-1
CDR3 protein: CASSAPGGQGTRSYNEQFF
CDR3 DNA: TGTGCCAGCAGTGCCCCGGGGGGACAAGGGACTAGGTCCTACAATGAGCAGTTCTTC

D gene: TRBD2
clone size: -
V gene: TRBV7-8
J gene: TRBJ2-1
CDR3 protein: CASSQRGASGSYNEQFF
CDR3 DNA: TGTGCCAGCAGTCAAAGAGGGGCTAGCGGCTCCTACAATGAGCAGTTCTTC

D gene: -
clone size: -
V gene: TRBV7-2
J gene: TRBJ2-1
CDR3 protein: CASSPDRSYNEQFF
CDR3 DNA: TGTGCCAGCAGCCCGGACAGATCCTACAATGAGCAGTTCTTC

D gene: TRBD2
clone size: -
V gene: TRBV3-1/TRBV3-2
J gene: TRBJ2-4
CDR3 protein: CASSSGRAAAQYF
CDR3 DNA: TGTGCCAGCAGCAGCGGGAGGGCTGCTGCTCAGTACTTC

D gene: TRBD1
clone size: -
V gene: TRBV3-1/TRBV3-2
J gene: TRBJ2-7
CDR3 protein: CASSRQGSKSLEQYF
CDR3 DNA: TGTGCCAGCAGCCGACAGGGTTCCAAAAGCCTGGAGCAGTACTTC